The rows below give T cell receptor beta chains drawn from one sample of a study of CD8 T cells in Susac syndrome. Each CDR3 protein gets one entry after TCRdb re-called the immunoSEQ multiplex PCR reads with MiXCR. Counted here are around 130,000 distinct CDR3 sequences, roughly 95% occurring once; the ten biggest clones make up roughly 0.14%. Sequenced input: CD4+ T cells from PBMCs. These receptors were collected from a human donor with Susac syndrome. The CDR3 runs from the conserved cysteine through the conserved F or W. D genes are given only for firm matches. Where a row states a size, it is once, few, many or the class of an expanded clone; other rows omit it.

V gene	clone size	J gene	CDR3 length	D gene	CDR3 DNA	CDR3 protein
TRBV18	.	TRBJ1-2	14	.	TGTGCCAGCTCACCATTGGACGCCCGCTATGGCTACACCTTC	CASSPLDARYGYTF
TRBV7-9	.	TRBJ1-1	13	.	TGTGCCAGCAGCTTAGGGGAACAGCTTGAAGCTTTCTTT	CASSLGEQLEAFF
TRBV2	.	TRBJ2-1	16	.	TGTGCCAGCAGAGAACAGCCGATGAGCTCCTACAATGAGCAGTTCTTC	CASREQPMSSYNEQFF
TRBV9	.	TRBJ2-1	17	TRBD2	TGTGCCAGCAGCACCCGCCCCACTAGCGGGAGTAATAATGAGCAGTTCTTC	CASSTRPTSGSNNEQFF
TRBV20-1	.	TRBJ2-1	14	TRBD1	TGCAGTGCTAGAGCGGACAGGGGCCGGCATGAGCAGTTCTTC	CSARADRGRHEQFF
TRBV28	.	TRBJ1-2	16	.	TGTGCCAGCAGTTCCGGCGGGGAGAACTATATGGATGGCTACACCTTC	CASSSGGENYMDGYTF
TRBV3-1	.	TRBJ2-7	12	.	TGTGCCAGCAGCCATTTATTGGGCGAGCAGTACTTC	CASSHLLGEQYF
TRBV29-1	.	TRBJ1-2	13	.	TGCAGCGTAAGAGGAGAGGGGTTCTATGGCTACACCTTC	CSVRGEGFYGYTF
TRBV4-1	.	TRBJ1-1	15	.	TGCGCCAGCAGCCCACAGCAGCAACTGAACACTGAAGCTTTCTTT	CASSPQQQLNTEAFF
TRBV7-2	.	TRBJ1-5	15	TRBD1	TGTGCCAGCAGCGGAGGGACAGGGGTAGGTCAGCCCCAGCATTTT	CASSGGTGVGQPQHF
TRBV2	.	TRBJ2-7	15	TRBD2	TGTGCCAGCAGTGAAGCCGGCGGGAGGGCCGACGAGCAGTACTTC	CASSEAGGRADEQYF
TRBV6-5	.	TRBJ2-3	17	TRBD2	TGTGCCAGCAGTTACATGATGGTAGCGGGCCGCACAGATACGCAGTATTTT	CASSYMMVAGRTDTQYF
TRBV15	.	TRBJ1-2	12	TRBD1	TGTGCCACCAACAGGGGAAGCTATGGCTACACCTTC	CATNRGSYGYTF
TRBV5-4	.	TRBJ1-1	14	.	TGTGCCAGCAGCCCCCAGACTATGAACACTGAAGCTTTCTTT	CASSPQTMNTEAFF
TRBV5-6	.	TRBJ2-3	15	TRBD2	TGTGCCAGCAGCCAGGGGACTAGGAGCACAGATACGCAGTATTTT	CASSQGTRSTDTQYF
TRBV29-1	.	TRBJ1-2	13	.	TGCAGCGCCCACGGGACGTCTAACTATGGCTACACCTTC	CSAHGTSNYGYTF
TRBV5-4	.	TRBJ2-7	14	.	TGTGCCAGCAGCTTGGAAGCGTTTGCCTACGAGCAGTACTTC	CASSLEAFAYEQYF
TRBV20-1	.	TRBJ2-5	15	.	TGCAGTGCTATCGATTACCGACCACAACAAGAGACCCAGTACTTC	CSAIDYRPQQETQYF
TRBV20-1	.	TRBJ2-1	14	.	TGCAGTGCCCAGCGTCGAGAATGGTACAATGAGCAGTTCTTC	CSAQRREWYNEQFF
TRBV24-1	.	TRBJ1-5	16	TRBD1	TGTGCCACCAGTGATGCCTCAACAGGGGGCGGACAGCCCCAGCATTTT	CATSDASTGGGQPQHF
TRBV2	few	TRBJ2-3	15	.	TGTGCCAGCAGGTTTTCCGGGAGTGGATCAGATACGCAGTATTTT	CASRFSGSGSDTQYF
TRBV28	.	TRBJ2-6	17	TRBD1	TGTGCCAGCAGGGGGACAGGGGTATACTCTGGGGCCAACGTCCTGACTTTC	CASRGTGVYSGANVLTF
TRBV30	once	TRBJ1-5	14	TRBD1	TGTGCCTGGAGTCTAGGGACAGGCAATCAGCCCCAGCATTTT	CAWSLGTGNQPQHF
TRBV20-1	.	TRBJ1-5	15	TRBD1	TGCAGTGCTAGGGGACAGCTTTATAGCAATCAGCCCCAGCATTTT	CSARGQLYSNQPQHF
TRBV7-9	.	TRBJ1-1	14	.	TGTGCCAGCACCTCGGCAGGAGTGAACACTGAAGCTTTCTTT	CASTSAGVNTEAFF
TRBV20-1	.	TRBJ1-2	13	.	TGCAGTGCTACCCTCGCAGGGAGAGAAGGCTACACCTTC	CSATLAGREGYTF